Below are 29 T cell receptor beta chains sequenced from a single sample in a study of identical twins. One entry per CDR3 protein, called by TCRdb with MiXCR from the 5' RACE reads. The table records some 500,000 distinct CDR3 sequences, 9.6% of them present only once. This sample also appeared in a second study, on yellow fever vaccine responses in identical twins.

Sequenced: PBMCs. The receptors here all came from a young woman in good health.

This clonotype appeared many times. The rearrangement links TRBV27 to TRBJ1-4; D is perhaps TRBD1 (6 bases). CDR3 length: 14 amino acids. Germline V gene sequence: CDR1 MNHEY, CDR2 SMNVEV (reference sequence). V lost 6 bases and J lost 3, with 11 bases in between. CDR3 in DNA: TGTGCCAGCAGGTCCGGGGGCGCTAATGAAAAACTGTTTTTT. This codes for CASRSGGANEKLFF.

The gene calls are TRBV5-6 and TRBJ2-1; D is ambiguous. Between the trimmed V and J ends, which lost 2 bases and 8 bases, there was a span of 8 bases. Looked up from germline, CDR1 is SGHDT and CDR2 is YYEEEE. CDR3 length: 12 amino acids. Here the CDR3 reads CASSLQVDEQFF. DNA for the CDR3: TGTGCCAGCAGCTTACAAGTTGATGAGCAGTTCTTC. Full variable domain (rest looked up from reference TRBV5-6 and TRBJ2-1): DAGVTQSPTHLIKTRGQQVTLRCSPKSGHDTVSWYQQALGQGPQFIFQYYEEEERQRGNFPDRFSGHQFPNYSSELNVNALLLGDSALYLCASSLQVDEQFFGPGTRLTVL.

This clonotype has at least ten counts. This sequence joins TRBV15 and TRBJ2-7; the D is unclear. Trimming removed 0 bases from V and 3 bases from J, with 6 bases in between. The V gene's germline CDR1 is LNHNV and CDR2 YYDKDF (reference sequence). The CDR3 is made up of 13 amino acids. Written as DNA, the CDR3 is TGTGCCACCAGCAGAGACGCCAACTACGAGCAGTACTTC. It yields the protein CATSRDANYEQYF.

The chain has TRBV6-1 and TRBJ2-5; a possible D gene is TRBD2 (6 bases). Looked up from germline, CDR1 is MNHNS and CDR2 is SASEGT. The CDR3 has 13 residues. Trimming pared 6 bases from V and 2 bases from J, leaving 10 bases between. CDR3 residues: CASRNSGQETQYF. DNA of the CDR3: TGTGCCAGCAGGAATAGCGGTCAAGAGACCCAGTACTTC.

This clonotype came up a few times. This chain connects TRBV7-9 to TRBJ2-7; unclear D gene. With 6 bases removed from V and 3 bases from J, the gap between germline ends came to 12 bases. In germline, CDR1 is SEHNR, CDR2 FQNEAQ (reference sequence). This CDR3 is 13 amino acids long. This chain's CDR3 is CASSPWIGYEQYF. CDR3 coding DNA: TGTGCCAGCAGTCCATGGATAGGCTACGAGCAGTACTTC.

V is TRBV4-2 and J is TRBJ2-7, with D possibly called TRBD1 or TRBD2 (6 bases each). The CDR3 extends over 16 amino acids. V was clipped by 5 bases and J by 5 bases, with 22 bases between them. The germline gives CDR1 LGHNA, CDR2 YNFKEQ. CDR3 in amino acids: CASSSLSGALLDEQYF. Here the CDR3 DNA reads TGTGCCAGCAGCTCACTCTCGGGGGCACTTTTGGACGAGCAGTACTTC.

J is TRBJ2-7 and V is TRBV4-1; 9 bases agree with TRBD1. J gave up 4 bases and V 1 base, and 8 bases lay outside the gene matches. The CDR3 runs 16 residues. CDR1 is MGHRA and CDR2 is YSYEKL in the germline V gene. The CDR3 region is CASSQVGDRVNYEQYF. The CDR3 coding sequence is TGCGCCAGCAGCCAAGTTGGGGACAGGGTTAATTACGAGCAGTACTTC.

This clonotype came up a few times. The chain has TRBV7-9 and TRBJ2-7; D not resolved. V lost 5 bases, J lost 3 bases, and 14 bases lay in between. The CDR3 spans 14 residues. CDR1 and CDR2 (germline): SEHNR, FQNEAQ (reference sequence). CDR3 in amino acids: CASSPRPKGYEQYF. In DNA form, the CDR3 reads TGTGCCAGCAGCCCCCGACCCAAAGGCTACGAGCAGTACTTC.

This sequence joins TRBV20-1 and TRBJ2-1; TRBD1 is a possible D gene (6 bases). Germline CDR1 is DFQATT and CDR2 is SNEGSKA (reference sequence). V gave up 7 bases and J gave up 9 bases, with 16 bases separating them. This CDR3 spans 12 amino acids. The CDR3 DNA is TGCAGTGTTTCCAGGGGCGGTTCTGAGCAGTTCTTC. Translation: CSVSRGGSEQFF.

This clonotype was counted between two and nine times. CDR3 sequence reads: CASSPTGGNQYF. CDR3 nucleotides: TGTGCCAGCAGCCCGACAGGGGGAAACCAGTACTTC. V gene TRBV5-6 combines with J gene TRBJ2-5, with 9 nucleotides matching TRBD1. This CDR3 is 12 amino acids long. J lost 10 bases, V lost 4 bases, and 5 bases had no gene match. Germline V CDR1 and CDR2: SGHDT, YYEEEE.

This clonotype has only a few counts. The chain has TRBV20-1 and TRBJ2-1, with D unclear. Germline loops: CDR1 DFQATT, CDR2 SNEGSKA (reference sequence). The CDR3 runs to 14 residues. Trimming took off 5 bases at V and 5 bases at J, with 16 bases between the two ends. CDR3 bases: TGCAGTGCTCCCTCCGGGTCTATCAACAATGAGCAGTTCTTC. This codes for CSAPSGSINNEQFF.

The chain employs TRBV23-1 and TRBJ2-3; 11 positions match TRBD2. Being an ORF, TRBV23-1 has a function that is uncertain. The J segment lost 4 bases and the V segment lost 2 bases, leaving 5 bases of the junction unmatched. The CDR3 has 16 amino acids. CDR3 in amino acids: CASSQIAGGPSDTQYF. For the CDR3, the DNA is TGCGCCAGCAGTCAAATAGCGGGGGGGCCCTCAGATACGCAGTATTTT.

This clonotype came up a few times. The chain combines TRBV13 with TRBJ2-2; D is ambiguous. CDR1 PRHDT and CDR2 FYEKMQ come from the germline V gene (reference sequence). The V and J ends lost 2 bases and 5 bases respectively, with 6 bases between them. This CDR3 is built from 13 residues. For the CDR3, the DNA is TGTGCCAGCAGCTTAAGACCGACCGGGGAGCTGTTTTTT. Protein product: CASSLRPTGELFF.

V is TRBV12-3 or TRBV12-4 and J is TRBJ1-2; D perhaps matches TRBD1 (6 bases). The V end lost 8 bases, the J end lost 1 base, and 23 bases lay between the germline ends. The CDR3 runs 17 residues. The CDR3 is CASRPTGSGQLNYGYTF. CDR3 nucleotides: TGTGCCAGCCGTCCCACAGGGTCAGGGCAACTTAACTATGGCTACACCTTC.

This chain uses TRBV28 with TRBJ1-6; TRBD1 agrees at 7 bases. This CDR3 contains 15 residues. The germline V gene encodes CDR1 MDHEN and CDR2 SYDVKM. The ends lost 4 bases at V and 4 bases at J; junction bases unmatched: 4. The CDR3: CASSSTGIYNSPLHF. The CDR3 DNA is TGTGCCAGCAGTTCGACAGGGATTTATAATTCACCCCTCCACTTT.

The count of this clonotype is one. The rearrangement joins TRBV18 to TRBJ2-5; no reliable D call. Per the germline V gene, CDR1 is KGHSH and CDR2 is LQKENI. The CDR3 is 14 amino acids. V shed 2 bases and J shed 1 base, with 8 bases lying between them. DNA of the CDR3: TGTGCCAGCTCACCATACAACACCCAAGAGACCCAGTACTTC. Translation: CASSPYNTQETQYF.

The chain is built from TRBV4-2 and TRBJ2-7; D is undetermined. Germline V gene lookup returns CDR1 LGHNA and CDR2 YNFKEQ. The CDR3 runs to 14 residues. V gave up 1 base and J gave up 0 bases, with 7 bases separating them. The CDR3 is CASSQVSLSYEQYF. The CDR3 bases are TGTGCCAGCAGCCAAGTAAGCCTCTCCTACGAGCAGTACTTC.

This clonotype has only a few counts. The genes are TRBV4-1 and TRBJ1-1; D not certain. The germline V gene encodes CDR1 MGHRA and CDR2 YSYEKL. Between the trimmed V and J ends, which lost 3 bases and 1 base, there was a span of 6 bases. The CDR3 loop spans 13 amino acids. CDR3: CASSQGWNTEAFF. CDR3 coding DNA: TGCGCCAGCAGCCAGGGCTGGAACACTGAAGCTTTCTTT.

This clonotype was seen a handful of times. The V call is TRBV11-2, the J call TRBJ2-7; 12 bases line up with TRBD2. The CDR3 covers 14 residues. Germline values: CDR1 SGHAT, CDR2 FQNNGV. With V trimmed by 7 bases and J by 2 bases, 3 bases remained unmatched. The CDR3 here is CASTPSGGAYEQYF. The CDR3 DNA reads TGTGCCAGCACCCCTAGCGGGGGGGCCTACGAGCAGTACTTC.

With regard to this clonotype: A single base separates this from a much larger clone, so it may be a read error. This chain links TRBV29-1 with TRBJ2-3; possible D gene TRBD2, 7 bases. The CDR3 is made up of 13 amino acids. Trimming stripped 6 bases from V and 5 bases from J, with 15 bases between. Germline CDR1 and CDR2: SQVTM and ANQGSEA. CDR3 amino acids: CSVSGGGGDTQYF. As DNA, the CDR3 is TGCAGCGTGTCGGGGGGCGGTGGAGATACGCAGTATTTT.

The V and J genes are TRBV3-1 and TRBJ2-7; 11 bases map to TRBD2. After removal of 7 bases from V and 7 bases from J, the junction contained 9 bases not matched to a gene. Germline CDR1 and CDR2: LGHDT and YNNKEL (reference sequence). The CDR3 covers 14 residues. The CDR3 spells CASTTSGSRGEQYF. The CDR3 DNA sequence: TGTGCCAGCACCACTAGCGGGAGCCGTGGGGAGCAGTACTTC.

This clonotype has more than one count but fewer than ten. This chain connects TRBV7-9 to TRBJ2-1; tentative D call: TRBD1 (5 bases). Deletions cut 2 bases from V and 7 bases from J, with 15 bases between. The CDR3 runs 15 residues. Germline V lookup: CDR1 SEHNR, CDR2 FQNEAQ (reference sequence). The CDR3 is CASSLSLGLGNEQFF. CDR3 bases: TGTGCCAGCAGCTTAAGCCTGGGGCTTGGGAATGAGCAGTTCTTC.

The rearrangement links TRBV5-1 to TRBJ2-1; 11 bases are a match to TRBD2. V lost 0 bases, J lost 8 bases, and 4 bases stayed unmatched. CDR3 length equals 15 residues. Germline V gene sequence: CDR1 SGHRS, CDR2 YFSETQ. The CDR3 spells CASSLGLAGTDEQFF. The DNA of the CDR3 is TGCGCCAGCAGCTTGGGACTAGCGGGGACCGATGAGCAGTTCTTC.

This clonotype was counted a few times. This chain uses TRBV12-3 or TRBV12-4 with TRBJ2-7; TRBD2 agrees at 14 bases. The J segment lost 3 bases and the V segment lost 7 bases, leaving 8 bases of the junction unmatched. The CDR3 runs to 16 residues. The CDR3 DNA reads TGTGCCAGCATCGGACTAGCGGGAGGTCGGTGCTACGAGCAGTACTTC. Residues: CASIGLAGGRCYEQYF.

As to this clonotype: A junction end diverges from the germline sequence, so it may reflect a read error. This sequence joins TRBV7-2 and TRBJ2-5; 15 bases are shared with TRBD2. CDR3 size: 14 residues. CDR1 SGHTA and CDR2 FQGNSA come from the germline V gene. CDR3 nucleotide sequence: TGTGCCAGCAGCTTGGGGGGGACTAGCGGGGGGTCCCACTTC. This translates into CASSLGGTSGGSHF.

This chain connects TRBV4-3 to TRBJ2-2, with D possibly being TRBD2 (5 bases). The CDR3 contains 17 residues. V lost 0 bases to trimming and J lost 3 bases, with 14 bases between them. Germline values: CDR1 LGHNA, CDR2 YSLEER. The DNA of the CDR3 is TGCGCCAGCAGCCAAGATCCCCCGGGGTCGCACACCGGGGAGCTGTTTTTT. Its translation: CASSQDPPGSHTGELFF.

The chain combines TRBV11-1 with TRBJ2-1; 8 bases align to TRBD2. Germline-derived CDR1 and CDR2 are SGHAT and FQDESV (reference sequence). After removal of 5 bases from V and 2 bases from J, the junction contained 17 bases not matched to a gene. This CDR3 has 19 amino acids. The CDR3 region has the DNA TGTGCCAGCAGCGCTTCAGTAACTAGCGGAGGACACACCTACAATGAGCAGTTCTTC. Amino acids: CASSASVTSGGHTYNEQFF. Supplemented by reference TRBV11-1 and TRBJ2-1, the full variable domain reads EAEVAQSPRYKITEKSQAVAFWCDPISGHATLYWYRQILGQGPELLVQFQDESVVDDSQLPKDRFSAERLKGVDSTLKIQPAELGDSAMYLCASSASVTSGGHTYNEQFFGPGTRLTVL.

The J gene is TRBJ1-2, the V gene TRBV25-1, with 7 bases that match TRBD1. The trim removed 4 bases at V and 3 bases at J, leaving 5 bases unmatched. The CDR3 sequence is 14 residues long. Germline CDR1 MGHDK, CDR2 SYGVNS. The DNA for the CDR3 is TGTGCCAGCAGTGGACAGGGCCGATACTATGGCTACACCTTC. Translated, it gives CASSGQGRYYGYTF.

Many counts were recorded for this clonotype. The chain couples TRBV11-1 to TRBJ2-2; D perhaps matches TRBD2 (6 bases). V was trimmed by 5 bases and J by 1 base, leaving 11 bases between them. CDR1 and CDR2 (germline): SGHAT, FQDESV (reference sequence). The CDR3 contains 15 residues. In nucleotides, the CDR3 is TGTGCCAGCAGCCCCCGGGGACTGAACACCGGGGAGCTGTTTTTT. It translates to CASSPRGLNTGELFF.